This TCR beta chain was identified during a study of response to subunit inactivated influenza vaccine. There are a few counts of this clonotype. TCRdb reanalysed the RT-PCR reads using MiXCR and keeps one entry per CDR3 protein. The sample includes about 650,000 distinct CDR3 sequences, 14% seen only once; the top ten take around 7.6%. This CDR3 comprises 10 residues. Trimming left V 10 bases short and J 5 bases short, with 8 bases between. The input for sequencing was PBMCs from blood, taken 14 days before vaccination. This receptor was taken from a man aged 50 or older who received an inactivated influenza vaccine. The chain has TRBV12-3 or TRBV12-4 and TRBJ1-1; D uncertain. The CDR3 nucleotides are TGTGCCACCGCGATAACTGAAGCTTTCTTT. Protein sequence: CATAITEAFF.